This T cell receptor (beta chain) is drawn from a study of CD8 T cells in ankylosing spondylitis. Using quantitative 5'-RACE with molecular barcodes, the authors made TCR beta libraries. In TCRdb, the 5' RACE reads were re-called with MiXCR into one record per CDR3 protein. Of about 360,000 distinct CDR3 sequences listed, 20% to 25% are singletons. About this clonotype itself: Antigen: not known.

V dropped 6 bases and J dropped 3 bases, with 20 bases sitting between them. CDR1 and CDR2 (germline): SGDLS, YYNGEE. The CDR3 covers 16 residues. Study findings and constraints: Typical of ankylosing spondylitis blood, it appeared, was a TCR beta motif of several highly homologous variants.

The rearrangement joins TRBV9 to TRBJ2-3; no reliable D call. The sample consisted of blood, either unsorted or a sorted T cell fraction (not recorded which). The TCR was taken from a male donor with ankylosing spondylitis or in good health (not recorded which). CDR3 amino acids: CASTPWANARTDTQYF. The CDR3 DNA is TGTGCCAGCACCCCGTGGGCCAATGCGAGGACAGATACGCAGTATTTT. Full variable domain (rest looked up from reference TRBV9 and TRBJ2-3): DSGVTQTPKHLITATGQRVTLRCSPRSGDLSVYWYQQSLDQGLQFLIQYYNGEERAKGNILERFSAQQFPDLHSELNLSSLELGDSALYFCASTPWANARTDTQYFGPGTRLTVL.